Following are 29 T cell receptor beta chains from one sample sequenced in a study of blood T cell repertoires in COVID-19. TCRdb's copy holds only in-frame clones and misses some; the assay was immunoSEQ multiplex PCR. Of 130,000 or so clones listed, around 89% are singletons. The specimen sequenced was peripheral blood. The receptor source for this set is a man aged 50-59 years with active or convalescent COVID-19.

V usage is TRBV5-1 and J usage is TRBJ2-3; 7 bases agree with TRBD2. V trimming: 0 bases; J trimming: 1 base; junction bases outside the gene matches: 8. The CDR3 has 17 residues. Germline assignment: CDR1 SGHRS and CDR2 YFSETQ. DNA of the CDR3: TGCGCCAGCAGCTTGGTAGGGAGGGTAGCGGGCACAGATACGCAGTATTTT. It encodes CASSLVGRVAGTDTQYF. Drawing the rest from reference TRBV5-1 and TRBJ2-3, the complete variable domain is KAGVTQTPRYLIKTRGQQVTLSCSPISGHRSVSWYQQTPGQGLQFLFEYFSETQRNKGNFPGRFSGRQFSNSRSEMNVSTLELGDSALYLCASSLVGRVAGTDTQYFGPGTRLTVL.

The sample holds one count of this clone. This chain uses TRBV15 with TRBJ2-4, with D possibly being TRBD2 (5 bases). Germline CDR1 is LNHNV and CDR2 is YYDKDF (reference sequence). The CDR3 covers 16 residues. Trimming left V 0 bases short and J 3 bases short, with 12 bases between. The CDR3, as DNA: TGTGCCACCAGCAGAGATGCGGGCGCGTACAAAAACATTCAGTACTTC. Its translation: CATSRDAGAYKNIQYF. Variable domain in full (rest from reference TRBV15 and TRBJ2-4): DAMVIQNPRYQVTQFGKPVTLSCSQTLNHNVMYWYQQKSSQAPKLLFHYYDKDFNNEADTPDNFQSRRPNTSFCFLDIRSPGLGDTAMYLCATSRDAGAYKNIQYFGAGTRLSVL.

V is TRBV6-1 and J is TRBJ2-1; D may be TRBD1 (6 bases). The CDR3 totals 18 residues. V dropped 0 bases and J dropped 2 bases, with 17 bases sitting between them. Per the germline V gene, CDR1 is MNHNS and CDR2 is SASEGT. The CDR3 region has the DNA TGTGCCAGCAGTGAAGCGAGGCTACAGGGAGCCCCCTACAATGAGCAGTTCTTC. This gives the protein CASSEARLQGAPYNEQFF.

The chain carries TRBV12-5 and TRBJ2-7, with TRBD2 matching over 12 bases. Trimming at V came to 5 bases and at J to 4 bases, leaving 12 bases not matched to a gene. Germline CDR1 reads LGHNT; CDR2 reads FRNRAP. The CDR3 is made up of 17 amino acids. This chain's CDR3 is CASGRATSSGGEYEQYF. The CDR3 nucleotides are TGTGCTAGTGGTCGCGCGACCTCTAGCGGGGGGGAGTACGAGCAGTACTTC.

The V gene is TRBV29-1, the J gene TRBJ1-1; 10 positions agree with TRBD1. CDR1 SQVTM and CDR2 ANQGSEA come from the germline V gene. Trimming cost V 1 base and J 1 base; bases outside gene matches: 9. The CDR3 has 17 residues. The CDR3 is CSVEGWRQGASNTEAFF. The CDR3 DNA sequence: TGCAGCGTTGAAGGTTGGAGACAGGGGGCATCGAACACTGAAGCTTTCTTT. The variable domain in full, completed from reference TRBV29-1 and TRBJ1-1, reads SAVISQKPSRDICQRGTSLTIQCQVDSQVTMMFWYRQQPGQSLTLIATANQGSEATYESGFVIDKFPISRPNLTFSTLTVSNMSPEDSSIYLCSVEGWRQGASNTEAFFGQGTRLTVV.

The chain has TRBV28 and TRBJ2-7, with 7 positions matching TRBD1. CDR1 is MDHEN, CDR2 SYDVKM, per germline. The J segment lost 2 bases and the V segment lost 6 bases, leaving 7 bases of the junction unmatched. This CDR3 has 14 amino acids. The CDR3 sequence: CASSRRQGAYEQYF. CDR3 sequence (DNA): TGTGCCAGCAGCCGTCGACAGGGAGCCTACGAGCAGTACTTC.

The chain couples TRBV3-1 (or the pseudogene TRBV3-2) to TRBJ1-3; D is unresolved. CDR3 length: 16 amino acids. V lost 4 bases and J lost 0, with 13 bases in between. Per the germline V gene, CDR1 is LGHDT and CDR2 is YNNKEL (reference sequence). The CDR3 loop reads CASSRARVGSGNTIYF. For the CDR3, the DNA is TGTGCCAGCAGCCGTGCGAGGGTCGGCTCTGGAAACACCATATATTTT.

This chain connects TRBV2 to TRBJ2-7, with TRBD2 matching 10 bases. Germline loops: CDR1 SNHLY, CDR2 FYNNEI. This CDR3 comprises 16 residues. V was pared by 2 bases and J by 1 base, with 5 bases of the junction left unmatched. For the CDR3, the DNA is TGTGCCAGCAGTGAACTGACTAGCGGGTTTTCCTACGAGCAGTACTTC. It is translated as CASSELTSGFSYEQYF. The variable domain in full, completed from reference TRBV2 and TRBJ2-7, reads EPEVTQTPSHQVTQMGQEVILRCVPISNHLYFYWYRQILGQKVEFLVSFYNNEISEKSEIFDDQFSVERPDGSNFTLKIRSTKLEDSAMYFCASSELTSGFSYEQYFGPGTRLTVT.

V and J are TRBV9 and TRBJ1-3; D ambiguous. V lost 4 bases and J 2 bases, leaving 7 bases between the germline ends. CDR3 size: 13 residues. Germline CDR1 SGDLS, CDR2 YYNGEE. The CDR3 protein is CASSIGAGNTIYF. CDR3 DNA sequence: TGTGCCAGCAGCATCGGAGCTGGAAACACCATATATTTT.

This chain links TRBV7-2 with TRBJ2-7; 10 positions agree with TRBD2. The germline CDR1 and CDR2 sequences are SGHTA and FQGNSA. The trim removed 5 bases at V and 3 bases at J, leaving 7 bases unmatched. CDR3 length: 15 residues. This CDR3 reads CASSPKLAGVYEQYF. The CDR3 coding sequence is TGTGCCAGCAGCCCCAAGCTAGCGGGAGTCTACGAGCAGTACTTC.

The chain uses TRBV19 and TRBJ1-1, with TRBD1 matching 7 bases. The germline CDR1 and CDR2 sequences are LNHDA and SQIVND (reference sequence). Trimming removed 4 bases from V and 1 base from J; junction bases left unmatched: 3. The CDR3 contains 14 residues. The CDR3 reads CASSKGQKNTEAFF. The CDR3, as DNA: TGTGCCAGTAGTAAGGGACAGAAGAACACTGAAGCTTTCTTT.

This rearrangement joins TRBV10-3 to TRBJ2-7; a weak D match, TRBD1 (6 bases). V dropped 6 bases and J dropped 2 bases, with 11 bases sitting between them. CDR3 length equals 13 residues. CDR1 and CDR2 (germline): ENHRY, SYGVKD. The CDR3 reads CAISSGQPYEQYF. CDR3 nucleotides: TGTGCCATCAGCTCCGGACAGCCCTACGAGCAGTACTTC.

The J gene is TRBJ1-5, the V gene TRBV4-1; no clear D gene. CDR3 length equals 13 residues. V was trimmed by 0 bases and J by 7 bases, leaving 7 bases between them. In germline, CDR1 is MGHRA, CDR2 YSYEKL. CDR3 residues: CASSQETRQPQHF. The DNA of the CDR3 is TGCGCCAGCAGCCAAGAAACAAGACAGCCCCAGCATTTT.

This clone was counted a single time. V and J are TRBV18 and TRBJ1-4; D is undetermined. Trimming took 0 bases from V and 13 from J, leaving 9 bases between them. Germline V gene sequence: CDR1 KGHSH, CDR2 LQKENI. The CDR3 covers 12 residues. The CDR3: CASSPPSGLLFF. CDR3 bases: TGTGCCAGCTCACCACCGTCTGGACTACTGTTTTTT.

The chain couples TRBV6-2 or TRBV6-3 to TRBJ2-1, with 7 bases fitting TRBD1. Looked up from germline, CDR1 is MNHEY and CDR2 is SVGEGT. The CDR3 extends over 15 amino acids. V lost 2 bases, J lost 4 bases, and 5 bases stayed unmatched. The DNA for the CDR3 is TGTGCCAGCAGTTACCCTAGGGACAGATACAATGAGCAGTTCTTC. It specifies CASSYPRDRYNEQFF.

The gene calls are TRBV28 and TRBJ1-5; tentative D call: TRBD1 (6 bases). The germline gives CDR1 MDHEN, CDR2 SYDVKM. The CDR3 consists of 19 residues. Deletions cut 6 bases from V and 1 base from J, with 25 bases between. The CDR3 reads CASRPPFRTVGRSNQPQHF. The CDR3 DNA reads as TGTGCCAGCAGACCCCCTTTTCGGACAGTGGGTCGGAGCAATCAGCCCCAGCATTTT. The full variable domain, rest sourced from reference TRBV28 and TRBJ1-5, is DVKVTQSSRYLVKRTGEKVFLECVQDMDHENMFWYRQDPGLGLRLIYFSYDVKMKEKGDIPEGYSVSREKKERFSLILESASTNQTSMYLCASRPPFRTVGRSNQPQHFGDGTRLSIL.

The chain has TRBV6-1 and TRBJ1-2; tentatively, D is TRBD1 (5 bases). V was cut by 2 bases and J by 2 bases, with 12 bases left in between. The CDR3 totals 15 residues. Germline-derived CDR1 and CDR2 are MNHNS and SASEGT. CDR3 protein: CASSEYIRANYGYTF. The CDR3 DNA reads TGTGCCAGCAGTGAATATATCAGGGCCAACTATGGCTACACCTTC.

This chain joins TRBV11-2 and TRBJ2-2, with TRBD1 matching over 8 bases. Germline lookup yields CDR1 SGHAT and CDR2 FQNNGV. The CDR3 runs 15 residues. Losses at the gene ends were 1 base for V and 7 bases for J; bases not matched to a gene: 5. CDR3 nucleotide sequence: TGTGCCAGCAGCTTAGTCCAGGGGGCGGGCGGGGAGCTGTTTTTT. Its protein product is CASSLVQGAGGELFF.

This chain joins TRBV7-9 and TRBJ2-1, with 7 nucleotides matching TRBD1. J lost 6 bases, V lost 9 bases, and 11 bases had no gene match. Germline assignment: CDR1 SEHNR and CDR2 FQNEAQ (reference sequence). This CDR3 has 14 residues. CDR3 sequence: CARPAPQGVNEQFF. In DNA, the CDR3 is TGTGCCAGACCCGCCCCCCAGGGGGTCAATGAGCAGTTCTTC.

V and J are TRBV19 and TRBJ1-3, with unresolved D. This CDR3 is built from 17 residues. Germline lookup yields CDR1 LNHDA and CDR2 SQIVND (reference sequence). Trimming stripped 3 bases from V and 0 bases from J, with 15 bases between. CDR3 protein: CASSIAHLGSSGNTIYF. DNA of the CDR3: TGTGCCAGTAGTATCGCCCATCTCGGGAGCTCTGGAAACACCATATATTTT.

The chain uses TRBV2 and TRBJ1-4, with 9 bases that match TRBD1. The CDR3 loop spans 14 amino acids. V shed 7 bases, J shed 6 bases, and the junction held 6 bases outside the gene matches. The germline V gene encodes CDR1 SNHLY and CDR2 FYNNEI. The CDR3 DNA reads TGTGCCAGCACCAAGGACAGGGGCCATGAAAAACTGTTTTTT. Residues: CASTKDRGHEKLFF. The full variable domain, completed using reference TRBV2 and TRBJ1-4, is EPEVTQTPSHQVTQMGQEVILRCVPISNHLYFYWYRQILGQKVEFLVSFYNNEISEKSEIFDDQFSVERPDGSNFTLKIRSTKLEDSAMYFCASTKDRGHEKLFFGSGTQLSVL.

CDR3 in amino acids: CASRGGLGGSPLHF. CDR3 nucleotides: TGTGCCAGCAGGGGGGGACTGGGTGGGTCACCCCTCCACTTT. The chain is built from TRBV2 and TRBJ1-6; possibly TRBD1 for D (5 bases). V shed 6 bases and J shed 10 bases, with 16 bases lying between them. CDR1 and CDR2 (germline): SNHLY, FYNNEI. This CDR3 has 14 amino acids.

This rearrangement joins TRBV5-1 to TRBJ2-7, with a tentative D call TRBD1 (6 bases). Germline CDR1 reads SGHRS; CDR2 reads YFSETQ. The CDR3 is 14 residues long. The V and J ends lost 0 bases and 0 bases respectively, with 7 bases between them. Here the CDR3 reads CASSLVGASYEQYF. The CDR3 DNA follows: TGCGCCAGCAGCTTGGTGGGGGCCTCCTACGAGCAGTACTTC. The entire variable domain, with the rest obtained from reference TRBV5-1 and TRBJ2-7, is as follows: KAGVTQTPRYLIKTRGQQVTLSCSPISGHRSVSWYQQTPGQGLQFLFEYFSETQRNKGNFPGRFSGRQFSNSRSEMNVSTLELGDSALYLCASSLVGASYEQYFGPGTRLTVT.

The V call is TRBV19, the J call TRBJ2-2; 7 bases are shared with TRBD1. Germline trimming cut 6 bases from V and 2 bases from J; bases unmatched to any gene: 6. This CDR3 is built from 15 residues. The V gene's germline CDR1 is LNHDA and CDR2 SQIVND (reference sequence). CDR3 sequence reads: CASSRRQGNTGELFF. The DNA for the CDR3 is TGTGCCAGTAGCCGGCGACAGGGAAACACCGGGGAGCTGTTTTTT.

The chain employs TRBV7-9 and TRBJ2-5; D ambiguous. Germline V lookup: CDR1 SEHNR, CDR2 FQNEAQ (reference sequence). This CDR3 region has 12 residues. Trimming left V 5 bases short and J 5 bases short, with 9 bases between. DNA of the CDR3: TGTGCCAGCAGCCCTCCACGGGAGACCCAGTACTTC. This codes for CASSPPRETQYF.

The chain employs TRBV10-3 and TRBJ2-7, with TRBD2 matching 8 bases. CDR1 and CDR2 from the germline V gene are ENHRY and SYGVKD. The CDR3 extends over 14 amino acids. V trimming: 8 bases; J trimming: 5 bases; junction bases outside the gene matches: 11. The CDR3 DNA follows: TGTGCCATCCGACGGGGGGGGTCTTTGAACGAGCAGTACTTC. Its protein is CAIRRGGSLNEQYF.

The count of this clone is one. This chain uses TRBV12-3 or TRBV12-4 with TRBJ1-1; a possible D gene is TRBD1 (6 bases). The CDR3 loop spans 12 amino acids. V shed 6 bases and J shed 5 bases, with 10 bases lying between them. CDR3 nucleotides: TGTGCCAGCAGGCGTCAGGGGACTGAAGCTTTCTTT. Encoded protein: CASRRQGTEAFF.

The V call is TRBV11-3, the J call TRBJ2-1, with D possibly being TRBD2 (5 bases). Deletions cut 5 bases from V and 4 bases from J, with 15 bases between. The length of the CDR3 is 15 residues. Germline CDR1 reads SGHNT; CDR2 reads YENEEA. CDR3: CASSPGVEPYNEQFF. The CDR3 DNA follows: TGTGCCAGCAGCCCCGGGGTTGAGCCTTACAATGAGCAGTTCTTC. Filled out from reference TRBV11-3 and TRBJ2-1, the complete variable domain reads EAGVVQSPRYKIIEKKQPVAFWCNPISGHNTLYWYLQNLGQGPELLIRYENEEAVDDSQLPKDRFSAERLKGVDSTLKIQPAELGDSAVYLCASSPGVEPYNEQFFGPGTRLTVL.

The genes are TRBV11-3 and TRBJ2-3; TRBD1 is a possible D gene (5 bases). CDR1 SGHNT and CDR2 YENEEA come from the germline V gene. The V gene lost 4 bases and the J gene lost 2 bases, with 7 bases spanning the gap. The CDR3 is 13 amino acids. For the CDR3, the DNA is TGTGCCAGCAGCTCGACAGTCACAGATACGCAGTATTTT. This gives the protein CASSSTVTDTQYF.